The rows below give T cell receptor beta chains drawn from one sample of a study of cytomegalovirus exposure and HLA in healthy donors. Assay used: immunoSEQ multiplex PCR; TCRdb lists only in-frame clones, some missing. The sample yields 55,000 or so clones, around 78% seen once. The sequenced material came from PBMCs. These receptors were taken from a female donor in good health and CMV-seronegative. CDR3s include the opening cysteine and the closing phenylalanine or tryptophan. Fields, in order: V gene, D gene, J gene, clone size, CDR3 DNA, CDR3 protein. A D gene is named only where the DNA matches it firmly. Size is omitted from some rows. Given values are once, few, many or a class for expanded clones.

v_gene: TRBV29-1; d_gene: TRBD1; j_gene: TRBJ1-2; abundance: -; CDR3nt: TGCAGCGTTGCCGGGACAGGGGTGGACTATGGCTACACCTTC; CDR3aa: CSVAGTGVDYGYTF
v_gene: TRBV7-9; d_gene: TRBD1; j_gene: TRBJ2-7; abundance: -; CDR3nt: TGTGCCAGCGTAAGGTCCGGGACAGTCTACGAGCAGTACTTC; CDR3aa: CASVRSGTVYEQYF
v_gene: TRBV6-4; d_gene: -; j_gene: TRBJ2-6; abundance: few; CDR3nt: TGTGCCAGCAGCCCCGGACAGGGGGCCAACGTCCTGACTTTC; CDR3aa: CASSPGQGANVLTF
v_gene: TRBV27; d_gene: -; j_gene: TRBJ1-2; abundance: -; CDR3nt: TGTGCCAGCCCACCTCTCCGACAGGGCTACACCTTC; CDR3aa: CASPPLRQGYTF
v_gene: TRBV11-2; d_gene: TRBD2; j_gene: TRBJ2-7; abundance: few; CDR3nt: TGTGCCAGCAGCTTAATGTTAGGGACTAGCCTCGTGGAGCAGTACTTC; CDR3aa: CASSLMLGTSLVEQYF
v_gene: TRBV2; d_gene: -; j_gene: TRBJ1-1; abundance: few; CDR3nt: TGTGCCAGCAGCTTTACAAACATGAACACTGAAGCTTTCTTT; CDR3aa: CASSFTNMNTEAFF
v_gene: TRBV4-2; d_gene: -; j_gene: TRBJ1-2; abundance: -; CDR3nt: TGTGCCAGCAGCCACTTCCCCAGGGAAGCTAACTATGGCTACACCTTC; CDR3aa: CASSHFPREANYGYTF
v_gene: TRBV10-3; d_gene: -; j_gene: TRBJ1-1; abundance: once; CDR3nt: TGTGCCATCAGTGACCCCCCGAGGAAGGGAGGCACTGAAGCTTTCTTT; CDR3aa: CAISDPPRKGGTEAFF
v_gene: TRBV5-5; d_gene: TRBD2; j_gene: TRBJ2-7; abundance: -; CDR3nt: TGTGCCAGCAGCCGGACTAGCGGGGGGCAAAGTCTAAGCTACGAGCAGTACTTC; CDR3aa: CASSRTSGGQSLSYEQYF
v_gene: TRBV4-2; d_gene: -; j_gene: TRBJ2-7; abundance: -; CDR3nt: TGTGCCAGCACCGTTTACAGGGACTACGAGCAGTACTTC; CDR3aa: CASTVYRDYEQYF